This TCR beta chain was profiled in a study of shared clonotypes between healthy human individuals. In the source study's methods: Because ImmunoSEQ provided only junction sequences with no quality scores, the filtering differed. Profiling relied on immunoSEQ multiplex PCR, and the TCRdb table lists in-frame clones only, not all of them. V and J calls and clone size are given by that table; D and trimming were obtained from the DNA. The table includes more than 2,000,000 clones, over 90% detected once. Regarding the study as a whole: Sequencing depth was a factor that was expected to affect clonotype sharing among donors. The sharing of roughly 5% of naive CD4 clonotypes was seen across several donors.

Negatively enriched CD4+ T cells were divided by CD45RA into naive and memory. A remark on this clone: The target antigen is unknown.

The sequencing input was naive CD4+ T cells from PBMCs. Subset in this sample: CD45RA+ positively selected. The TCR sequence derives from a man younger than 35 in good health. Some clones in this sample may be carry-over from other donors' samples.

The CDR3 sequence: CASSYSQGANYGYTF. In DNA, the CDR3 is TGTGCCAGCAGTTACAGCCAGGGGGCGAACTATGGCTACACCTTC. The chain links TRBV6-5 to TRBJ1-2; TRBD1 matches at 8 bases. The length of the CDR3 is 15 residues. Per the germline V gene, CDR1 is MNHEY and CDR2 is SVGAGI. After removal of 2 bases from V and 2 bases from J, the junction contained 4 bases not matched to a gene.